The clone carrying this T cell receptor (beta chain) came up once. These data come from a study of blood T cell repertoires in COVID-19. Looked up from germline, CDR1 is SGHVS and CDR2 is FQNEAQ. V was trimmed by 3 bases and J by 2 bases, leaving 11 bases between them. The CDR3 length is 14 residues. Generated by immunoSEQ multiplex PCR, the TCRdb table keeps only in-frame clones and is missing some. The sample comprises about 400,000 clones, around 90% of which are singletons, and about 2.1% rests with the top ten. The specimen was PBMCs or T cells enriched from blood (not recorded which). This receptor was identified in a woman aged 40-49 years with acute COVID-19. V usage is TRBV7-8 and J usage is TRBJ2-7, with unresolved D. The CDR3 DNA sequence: TGTGCCAGCAGCTTTTTTCGCGGAGCCTACGAGCAGTACTTC. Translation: CASSFFRGAYEQYF. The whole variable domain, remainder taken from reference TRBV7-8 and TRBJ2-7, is GAGVSQSPRYKVAKRGQDVALRCDPISGHVSLFWYQQALGQGPEFLTYFQNEAQLDKSGLPSDRFFAERPEGSVSTLKIQRTQQEDSAVYLCASSFFRGAYEQYFGPGTRLTVT.